This T cell receptor beta chain stems from a study of T-cell reconstitution after alpha-beta-depleted transplantation in children. Trimming cost V 5 bases and J 7 bases; bases outside gene matches: 7. The CDR3 contains 14 residues. Per germline, CDR1 SGHRS and CDR2 YFSETQ. Molecular barcoding with unique molecular identifiers was used for the TCRbeta library. TCRdb analysed the PCR reads with MiXCR anew, one entry per CDR3 protein. This table holds under 350,000 distinct CDR3 sequences, 9.9% found once. The source was PBMCs from the stem cell graft donor, collected from the stem cell graft. This sequence joins TRBV5-1 and TRBJ2-1, with 9 bases identical to TRBD1. This clonotype was sampled from a human donor who donated a stem cell graft to a child with SCID. CDR3 loop: CASRTGGLMNEQFF. The CDR3 region has the DNA TGCGCCAGCAGGACAGGGGGGTTGATGAATGAGCAGTTCTTC.